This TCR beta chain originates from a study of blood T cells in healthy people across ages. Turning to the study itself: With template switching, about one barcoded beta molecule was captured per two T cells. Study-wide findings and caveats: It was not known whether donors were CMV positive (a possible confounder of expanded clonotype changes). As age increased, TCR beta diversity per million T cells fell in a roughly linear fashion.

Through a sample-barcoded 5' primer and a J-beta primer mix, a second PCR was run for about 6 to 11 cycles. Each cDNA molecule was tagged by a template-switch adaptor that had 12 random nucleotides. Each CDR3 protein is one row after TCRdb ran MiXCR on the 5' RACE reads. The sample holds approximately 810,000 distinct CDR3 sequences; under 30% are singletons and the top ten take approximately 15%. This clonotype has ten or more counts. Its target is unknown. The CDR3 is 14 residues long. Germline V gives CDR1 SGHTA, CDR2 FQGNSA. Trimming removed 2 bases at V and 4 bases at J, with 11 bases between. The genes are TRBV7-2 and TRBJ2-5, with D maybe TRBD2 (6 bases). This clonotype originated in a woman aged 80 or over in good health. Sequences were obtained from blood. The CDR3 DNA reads TGTGCCAGCAGCTTACTCCGGGAGCGAGAGACCCAGTACTTC. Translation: CASSLLRERETQYF.